The entry that follows covers one TCR beta chain sequence. What it binds is unknown. TCRdb redid the calling of the RACE reads with MiXCR, one entry per CDR3 protein. Here the sample spans roughly 380,000 distinct CDR3 sequences, approximately 4.4% being singletons. These data originate in a study of human T cells and chemical hapten exposure. Overall study: An area of 2 cm by approximately 2.1 cm on upper inner arm skin received 2% DPC for sensitization. Upper-back patches of 0.01% DPC were read at 6 days.

Specified time point: patch test 1, 2 weeks after DPC sensitization. Described treatment: therapeutic diphenylcyclopropenone sensitization with weekly scalp DPC. Each patch-test visit's blood sample preceded patch application. Germline loops: CDR1 SGHAT, CDR2 FQNNGV. CDR3 length: 13 amino acids. V was trimmed by 5 bases and J by 6 bases, leaving 12 bases between them. Overall study findings and caveats: TCRs whose frequency exceeded 1 in 1000 remained the same following DPC sensitization.

V usage is TRBV11-2 and J usage is TRBJ2-3; either TRBD1 or TRBD2 may supply D (5 bases each). This receptor was obtained from a woman in her 50s with alopecia areata. Some clones in this sample may be carry-over from other donors' samples. The sequencing here drew on whole blood, taken in connection with sensitization to the hapten diphenylcyclopropenone (DPC). The CDR3 DNA reads as TGTGCCAGCAGCCTCTTATGGGGGGATACGCAGTATTTT. Residues: CASSLLWGDTQYF.